The rows below give T cell receptor beta chains drawn from one sample of a study of T cell changes during pregnancy in multiple sclerosis. The assay was immunoSEQ multiplex PCR, and TCRdb's table has in-frame clones only and misses some. The top ten hold roughly 5% of the sample, which has about 40,000 clones, around nine tenths seen once. The input for sequencing was peripheral blood, taken in the first trimester of pregnancy. These receptors all come from a female donor in good health, enrolled as a control in a pregnancy study. CDR3s include the opening cysteine and the closing phenylalanine or tryptophan. The D gene is left open where the match is weak. Rows may omit the clone size; those that give it use once, few, many or a size class.

v_call: TRBV6-5
j_call: TRBJ1-6
d_call: .
clone_size: .
cdr3_nt: TGTGCCAGCAGGAACTCCGTCTCCTATAATTCACCCCTCCACTTT
cdr3_aa: CASRNSVSYNSPLHF

v_call: TRBV7-2
j_call: TRBJ2-1
d_call: TRBD1
clone_size: once
cdr3_nt: TGTGCCAGCAGCTTAGCCAGGGGGCTCTACAATGAGCAGTTCTTC
cdr3_aa: CASSLARGLYNEQFF

v_call: TRBV6-1
j_call: TRBJ2-7
d_call: .
clone_size: .
cdr3_nt: TGTGCCAGCAGTAAAACCTATTACTACGAGCAGTACTTC
cdr3_aa: CASSKTYYYEQYF

v_call: TRBV7-9
j_call: TRBJ1-1
d_call: .
clone_size: .
cdr3_nt: TGTGCCAGCAGCTTAAGTACATCGGGGGACACTGAAGCTTTCTTT
cdr3_aa: CASSLSTSGDTEAFF

v_call: TRBV14
j_call: TRBJ1-4
d_call: .
clone_size: .
cdr3_nt: TGTGCCAGCAGCCTGGTTCAGGCGCCTAATGAAAAACTGTTTTTT
cdr3_aa: CASSLVQAPNEKLFF

v_call: TRBV6-5
j_call: TRBJ2-7
d_call: .
clone_size: .
cdr3_nt: TGTGCCAGCAGTTACTCCCTCTACGAGCAGTACTTC
cdr3_aa: CASSYSLYEQYF

v_call: TRBV18
j_call: TRBJ2-2
d_call: TRBD1
clone_size: .
cdr3_nt: TGTGCCAGCTCACCCATCAGACAGGGGGGAACCGGGGAGCTGTTTTTT
cdr3_aa: CASSPIRQGGTGELFF

v_call: TRBV6-6
j_call: TRBJ2-7
d_call: TRBD1
clone_size: .
cdr3_nt: TGTGCCAGCAGTGTGACAGGGGGCGCGTGGGAGCAGTACTTC
cdr3_aa: CASSVTGGAWEQYF

v_call: TRBV19
j_call: TRBJ1-3
d_call: .
clone_size: .
cdr3_nt: TGTGCCAGTAGCCGGCGATGGGACACGACTGGAAACACCATATATTTT
cdr3_aa: CASSRRWDTTGNTIYF

v_call: TRBV27
j_call: TRBJ1-2
d_call: .
clone_size: once
cdr3_nt: TGTGCCAGCAGTCCCGATGTAGGGGCGGTCTATGGCTACACCTTC
cdr3_aa: CASSPDVGAVYGYTF

v_call: TRBV6-5
j_call: TRBJ2-7
d_call: .
clone_size: .
cdr3_nt: TGTGCCAGCAGTTACGGAGGGGGACAGACCGAGCAGTACTTC
cdr3_aa: CASSYGGGQTEQYF

v_call: TRBV4-2
j_call: TRBJ1-3
d_call: TRBD1
clone_size: few
cdr3_nt: TGTGCCAGCAGCCAAGAGTTGTCGGGCAGGGGGCTCCTGAGCTCTGGAAACACCATATATTTT
cdr3_aa: CASSQELSGRGLLSSGNTIYF

v_call: TRBV13
j_call: TRBJ2-7
d_call: TRBD1
clone_size: .
cdr3_nt: TGTGCCAGCAGCTCCCGGGACAGGGCCAACGAGCAGTACTTC
cdr3_aa: CASSSRDRANEQYF

v_call: TRBV27
j_call: TRBJ1-1
d_call: TRBD1
clone_size: .
cdr3_nt: TGTGCCAGCAGTTTATCCGGGACAGGGGCGTGGAACACTGAAGCTTTCTTT
cdr3_aa: CASSLSGTGAWNTEAFF

v_call: TRBV5-1
j_call: TRBJ2-2
d_call: TRBD1
clone_size: .
cdr3_nt: TGCGCCAGCAGTATGACAGGGGGCCCGCCCGGGGAGCTGTTTTTT
cdr3_aa: CASSMTGGPPGELFF

v_call: TRBV7-2
j_call: TRBJ1-1
d_call: TRBD1
clone_size: .
cdr3_nt: TGTGCCAGCAGCTTACCTAGACAGGGGTGGGGCACTGAAGCTTTCTTT
cdr3_aa: CASSLPRQGWGTEAFF

v_call: TRBV7-2
j_call: TRBJ2-2
d_call: .
clone_size: .
cdr3_nt: TGTGCCAGCAGCCTCAACACAGCCGGGGAGCTGTTTTTT
cdr3_aa: CASSLNTAGELFF

v_call: TRBV7-6
j_call: TRBJ2-7
d_call: TRBD1
clone_size: few
cdr3_nt: TGTGCCAGCAGCTTAGCGCAGGGGGTAACCTACGAGCAGTACTTC
cdr3_aa: CASSLAQGVTYEQYF

v_call: TRBV11-2
j_call: TRBJ2-1
d_call: TRBD1
clone_size: .
cdr3_nt: TGTGCCAGCAGAACACACCGGACAGGGGGGCAGCAGTTCTTC
cdr3_aa: CASRTHRTGGQQFF

v_call: TRBV2
j_call: TRBJ1-1
d_call: TRBD1
clone_size: .
cdr3_nt: TGTGCCAGCAGAGGGCAGGGGGAGGTTCGGGACACTGAAGCTTTCTTT
cdr3_aa: CASRGQGEVRDTEAFF

v_call: TRBV30
j_call: TRBJ1-1
d_call: .
clone_size: few
cdr3_nt: TGTGCCTGGAGACGGGGGACCGTGAACACTGAAGCTTTCTTT
cdr3_aa: CAWRRGTVNTEAFF

v_call: TRBV4-2
j_call: TRBJ1-4
d_call: TRBD1
clone_size: .
cdr3_nt: TGTGCCAGCAGCCAGAGACTACAGGGGGGGGCCGAAAAACTGTTTTTT
cdr3_aa: CASSQRLQGGAEKLFF

v_call: TRBV4-1
j_call: TRBJ2-7
d_call: .
clone_size: .
cdr3_nt: TGCGCCAGCAGCCAAGGGAGTTTCGAGCAGTACTTC
cdr3_aa: CASSQGSFEQYF

v_call: TRBV30
j_call: TRBJ2-2
d_call: TRBD2
clone_size: .
cdr3_nt: TGTGCCTGGAGGCCTAGCGGGAGGAACACCGGGGAGCTGTTTTTT
cdr3_aa: CAWRPSGRNTGELFF

v_call: TRBV2
j_call: TRBJ2-7
d_call: .
clone_size: .
cdr3_nt: TGTGCCAGCAACTCTCTAAGCGTATACGAGCAGTACTTC
cdr3_aa: CASNSLSVYEQYF

v_call: TRBV6-1
j_call: TRBJ1-2
d_call: TRBD1
clone_size: .
cdr3_nt: TGTGCCAGCAGTGAACAGTTGGGACAGATACGAGACTATGGCTACACCTTC
cdr3_aa: CASSEQLGQIRDYGYTF

v_call: TRBV6-4
j_call: TRBJ2-2
d_call: .
clone_size: .
cdr3_nt: TGTGCCAGCAGTGACTCCCAGGACACCGGGGAGCTGTTTTTT
cdr3_aa: CASSDSQDTGELFF

v_call: TRBV7-9
j_call: TRBJ2-7
d_call: .
clone_size: once
cdr3_nt: TGTGCCAGCAGCGGAGGGACAGATACCTACGAGCAGTACTTC
cdr3_aa: CASSGGTDTYEQYF

v_call: TRBV7-3
j_call: TRBJ2-7
d_call: TRBD1
clone_size: .
cdr3_nt: TGTGCCAGCAGCTTGACAGGGGCAAGGGGCTACGAGCAGTACTTC
cdr3_aa: CASSLTGARGYEQYF

v_call: TRBV5-4
j_call: TRBJ2-7
d_call: .
clone_size: .
cdr3_nt: TGTGCCAGCAGCTTGGCTGCAGGGGCCAAGGGCTCCTACGAGCAGTACTTC
cdr3_aa: CASSLAAGAKGSYEQYF

v_call: TRBV7-9
j_call: TRBJ2-3
d_call: TRBD1
clone_size: .
cdr3_nt: TGTGCCAGCAGCTTACCCCGGGACAGGGGCCAGACCACAGATACGCAGTATTTT
cdr3_aa: CASSLPRDRGQTTDTQYF

v_call: TRBV28
j_call: TRBJ1-5
d_call: .
clone_size: few
cdr3_nt: TGTGCCAGCAGTTTGACAGGCAATCAGCCCCAGCATTTT
cdr3_aa: CASSLTGNQPQHF

v_call: TRBV19
j_call: TRBJ1-2
d_call: .
clone_size: .
cdr3_nt: TGTGCCAGTAGTATAGAAGCCGACAGGACCGGCTACACCTTC
cdr3_aa: CASSIEADRTGYTF

v_call: TRBV9
j_call: TRBJ1-4
d_call: TRBD1
clone_size: few
cdr3_nt: TGTGCCAGCAGCTTTGGACAGGGGAATGAAAAACTGTTTTTT
cdr3_aa: CASSFGQGNEKLFF

v_call: TRBV4-3
j_call: TRBJ2-7
d_call: TRBD1
clone_size: .
cdr3_nt: TGCGCCAGCAGCCAAGATGCCCCAGGGGGCTTGAGGAACGAGCAGTACTTC
cdr3_aa: CASSQDAPGGLRNEQYF

v_call: TRBV7-2
j_call: TRBJ2-3
d_call: .
clone_size: once
cdr3_nt: TGTGCCAGCAGCTTGGAGGGGAGCACAGATACGCAGTATTTT
cdr3_aa: CASSLEGSTDTQYF

v_call: TRBV10-2
j_call: TRBJ1-4
d_call: .
clone_size: .
cdr3_nt: TGCGCCAGCAGGGCGGACAGTTCTAATGAAAAACTGTTTTTT
cdr3_aa: CASRADSSNEKLFF

v_call: TRBV27
j_call: TRBJ2-3
d_call: .
clone_size: .
cdr3_nt: TGTGCCAGCAGCACACAATTTTACCGCACAGATACGCAGTATTTT
cdr3_aa: CASSTQFYRTDTQYF

v_call: TRBV7-9
j_call: TRBJ2-5
d_call: TRBD2
clone_size: .
cdr3_nt: TGTGCCAGCAGTCCCAGCGGGAGAAAAGAGACCCAGTACTTC
cdr3_aa: CASSPSGRKETQYF

v_call: TRBV5-1
j_call: TRBJ2-7
d_call: TRBD2
clone_size: .
cdr3_nt: TGCGCCAGCAGCCTCTCTGGGCGGGAGAGCTCCTACGAGCAGTACTTC
cdr3_aa: CASSLSGRESSYEQYF

v_call: TRBV4-1
j_call: TRBJ2-3
d_call: TRBD2
clone_size: .
cdr3_nt: TGCGCCAGCAGCCAATACCGCCTAGCGGGGGGGCCTGATACGCAGTATTTT
cdr3_aa: CASSQYRLAGGPDTQYF

v_call: TRBV27
j_call: TRBJ2-2
d_call: TRBD1
clone_size: few
cdr3_nt: TGTGCCAGCAGTCGGAGACAGGGTAATAAGGAGGAGCTGTTTTTT
cdr3_aa: CASSRRQGNKEELFF

v_call: TRBV5-8
j_call: TRBJ2-1
d_call: TRBD1
clone_size: once
cdr3_nt: TGTGCCAGCAGCTTCGGCAGGGGGCCCACGGGTGGCCCCTACAATGAGCAGTTCTTC
cdr3_aa: CASSFGRGPTGGPYNEQFF

v_call: TRBV11-3
j_call: TRBJ2-5
d_call: TRBD2
clone_size: .
cdr3_nt: TGTGCCAGCAGCTCCCCAGCGGGAGGCGGAGAGACCCAGTACTTC
cdr3_aa: CASSSPAGGGETQYF

v_call: TRBV2
j_call: TRBJ2-1
d_call: TRBD1
clone_size: .
cdr3_nt: TGTGCCAGCAGGGCCTGGTCATGGGACAGGGGTCGAAGCTCCTACAATGAGCAGTTCTTC
cdr3_aa: CASRAWSWDRGRSSYNEQFF

v_call: TRBV5-1
j_call: TRBJ2-2
d_call: TRBD1
clone_size: .
cdr3_nt: TGCGCCAGCAGCCGGAGCCAGGGGGCTAATTCCGGGGAGCTGTTTTTT
cdr3_aa: CASSRSQGANSGELFF

v_call: TRBV27
j_call: TRBJ2-2
d_call: TRBD2
clone_size: .
cdr3_nt: TGTGCCAGCAGTGCGACTAGCTTCACCGGGGAGCTGTTTTTT
cdr3_aa: CASSATSFTGELFF

v_call: TRBV9
j_call: TRBJ2-2
d_call: .
clone_size: once
cdr3_nt: TGTGCCAGCAGCGGGCAGGCGAACACCGGGGAGCTGTTTTTT
cdr3_aa: CASSGQANTGELFF

v_call: TRBV27
j_call: TRBJ1-1
d_call: .
clone_size: .
cdr3_nt: TGTGCCAGCAGTCCACGGGTATCGAACACTGAAGCTTTCTTT
cdr3_aa: CASSPRVSNTEAFF

v_call: TRBV14
j_call: TRBJ2-3
d_call: .
clone_size: .
cdr3_nt: TGTGCCAGCAGCCGGGGCGCAGATACGCAGTATTTT
cdr3_aa: CASSRGADTQYF

v_call: TRBV15
j_call: TRBJ1-5
d_call: .
clone_size: .
cdr3_nt: TGTGCCACCAGCGAACAGGGTTATAGCAATCAGCCCCAGCATTTT
cdr3_aa: CATSEQGYSNQPQHF

v_call: TRBV15
j_call: TRBJ2-1
d_call: TRBD1
clone_size: .
cdr3_nt: TGTGCCACCAGCAGAGTACGGGACAGGGCGAACAATGAGCAGTTCTTC
cdr3_aa: CATSRVRDRANNEQFF

v_call: TRBV7-2
j_call: TRBJ2-3
d_call: TRBD2
clone_size: .
cdr3_nt: TGTGCCAGCAGCTTGGCGTCGGGGGGGGCCGATACGCAGTATTTT
cdr3_aa: CASSLASGGADTQYF